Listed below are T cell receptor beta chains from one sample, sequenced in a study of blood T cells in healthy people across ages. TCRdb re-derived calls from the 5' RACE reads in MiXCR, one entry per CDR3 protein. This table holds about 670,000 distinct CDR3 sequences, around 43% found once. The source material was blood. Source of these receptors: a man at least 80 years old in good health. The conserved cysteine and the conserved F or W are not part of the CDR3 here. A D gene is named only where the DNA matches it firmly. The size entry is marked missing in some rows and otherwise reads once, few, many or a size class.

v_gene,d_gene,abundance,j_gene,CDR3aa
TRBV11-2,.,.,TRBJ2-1,ASSTFGIMENEQF
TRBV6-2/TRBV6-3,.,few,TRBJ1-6,ASSQDGPKMGPLH
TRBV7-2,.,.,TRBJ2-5,ASSHLEANLDETQY
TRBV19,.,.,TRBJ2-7,ASSKGLLYYEQY
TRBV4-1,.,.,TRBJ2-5,ASSQDVSVVPRETQY
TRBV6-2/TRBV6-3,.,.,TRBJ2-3,ASTTLGDTQY
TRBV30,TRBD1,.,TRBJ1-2,AWSLGQGAGYT
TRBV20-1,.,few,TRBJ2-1,SARDRSRLNEQF
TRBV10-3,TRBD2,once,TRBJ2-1,AISVAGGVLNEQF
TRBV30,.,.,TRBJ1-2,AWSPQGHGYT
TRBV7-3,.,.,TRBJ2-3,ASSRVGGRTDTQY
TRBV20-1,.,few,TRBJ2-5,SGRRGGETQY
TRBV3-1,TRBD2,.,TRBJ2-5,ASSQASGGRETQY
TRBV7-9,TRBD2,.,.,ASSSGTRVNETQY
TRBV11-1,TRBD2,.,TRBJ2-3,ASSPKWLAGVTDTQY
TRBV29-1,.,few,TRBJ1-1,SVVTRGAEAF
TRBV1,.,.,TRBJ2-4,TSSQEPLAEGPGKNIQY
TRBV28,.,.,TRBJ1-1,ASSSPVNVGLNTEAF
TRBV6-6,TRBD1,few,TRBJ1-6,ASSLPLTGDNSPLH
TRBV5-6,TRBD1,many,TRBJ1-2,ASSFNRGMGGYT
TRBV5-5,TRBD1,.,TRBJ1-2,ASSWDRTNYGYT
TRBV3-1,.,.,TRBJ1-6,ANSQDFEGSSPLH
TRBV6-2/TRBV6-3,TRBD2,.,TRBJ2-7,ASSFRGLVKY
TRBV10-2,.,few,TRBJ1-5,ASTWQNNQPQH
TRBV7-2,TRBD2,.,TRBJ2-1,ASSLGGLAVNEQF
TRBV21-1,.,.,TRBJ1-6,ASTKEDRQGDNSPLH
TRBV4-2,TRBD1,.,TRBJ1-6,ASSQAEDRANSPLH
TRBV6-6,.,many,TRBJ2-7,ASSYSQGFTYEQY
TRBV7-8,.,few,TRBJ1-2,ASSLSSRAAYGYT
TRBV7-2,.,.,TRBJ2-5,ASSLTIGPGEETQY
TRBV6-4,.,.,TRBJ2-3,ASSDSVSSTDTQY
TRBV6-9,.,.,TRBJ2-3,ASPVEGTDTQY
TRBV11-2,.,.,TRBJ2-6,ASSLEPRGVGGANVLT
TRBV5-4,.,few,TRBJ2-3,ASSLAEYTDTQY
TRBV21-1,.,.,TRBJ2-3,ASSTKLMAAGDTQY
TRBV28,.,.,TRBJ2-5,ASSLTGADEQY
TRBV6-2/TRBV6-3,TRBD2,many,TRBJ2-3,ASSYRTWTSGGSTDTQY
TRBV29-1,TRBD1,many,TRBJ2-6,SVGQDSGANVLT
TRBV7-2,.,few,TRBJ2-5,ASSKTLAQETQY
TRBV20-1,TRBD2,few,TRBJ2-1,SARASGGRGAAYNEQF
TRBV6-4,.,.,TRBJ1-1,ASKGPNTEAF
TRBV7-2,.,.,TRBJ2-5,ASSLSRDETQY
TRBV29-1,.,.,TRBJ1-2,SVEEGQAYGYT
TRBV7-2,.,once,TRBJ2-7,ASSLPGGLWNEQY
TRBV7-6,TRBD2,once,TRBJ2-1,ASSKVDLAGGSGPYNEQF
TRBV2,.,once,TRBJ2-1,ASSVESGAYNEQF
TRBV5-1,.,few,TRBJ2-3,ASSVEPPDTQY
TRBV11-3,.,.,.,ASSFYREGEQY
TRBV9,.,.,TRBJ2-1,ASSVGGASVYNEQF
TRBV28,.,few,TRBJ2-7,ASSKAPFGQY